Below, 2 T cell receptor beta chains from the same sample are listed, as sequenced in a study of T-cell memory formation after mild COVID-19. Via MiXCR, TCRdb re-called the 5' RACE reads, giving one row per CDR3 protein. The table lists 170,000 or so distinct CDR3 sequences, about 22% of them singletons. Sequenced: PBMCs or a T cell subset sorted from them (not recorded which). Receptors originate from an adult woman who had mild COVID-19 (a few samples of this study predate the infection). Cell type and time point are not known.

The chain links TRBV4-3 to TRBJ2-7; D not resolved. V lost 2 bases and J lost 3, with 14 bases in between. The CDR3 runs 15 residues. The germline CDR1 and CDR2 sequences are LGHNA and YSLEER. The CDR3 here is CASSQIAQSLYEQYF. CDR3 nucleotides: TGCGCCAGCAGCCAAATAGCACAGAGCCTCTACGAGCAGTACTTC.

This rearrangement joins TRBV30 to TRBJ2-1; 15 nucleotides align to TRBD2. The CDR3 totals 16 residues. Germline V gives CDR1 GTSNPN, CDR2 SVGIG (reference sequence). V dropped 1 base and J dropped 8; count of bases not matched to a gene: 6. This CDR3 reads CAWSDGLAGGPHEQFF. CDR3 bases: TGTGCCTGGAGTGATGGACTAGCGGGGGGGCCACATGAGCAGTTCTTC.